Sequencing of this T cell receptor (beta chain) was carried out in a study of PD-1 blockade in mismatch repair-deficient tumors. Here immunoSEQ multiplex PCR was the method, and the copy in TCRdb shows in-frame clones only, minus some. The sample records about 120,000 clones, about 88% being singletons. This CDR3 comprises 15 residues. Looked up from germline, CDR1 is SGHNT and CDR2 is YENEEA. The germline V and J ends were trimmed by 1 base and 0 bases, with 10 bases remaining between them. The sequence derives from an adult with mismatch repair-deficient cancer. The source was peripheral blood, collected 44 weeks after starting pembrolizumab. The chain uses TRBV11-3 and TRBJ2-7; D unclear. Written as DNA, the CDR3 is TGTGCCAGCAGCTTAGCCCTAGGTAGCTCCTACGAGCAGTACTTC. It translates to CASSLALGSSYEQYF.